The subject of this entry is one TCR beta chain. The antigen is unknown. This sample stems from a study of human T cells and chemical hapten exposure. Looking at the study overall: All patients underwent weekly scalp dosing with diphenylcyclopropenone for the full roughly 25-week study. Study-wide points: Versus controls, expanded TCRs had significantly more large CDR3 similarity clusters. Counts of TCRs above 1 in 1000 frequency stayed unchanged with DPC sensitization.

The time point was: patch test 3, about 24 weeks after DPC sensitization. Treatment here: therapeutic diphenylcyclopropenone sensitization with weekly scalp DPC. Germline loops: CDR1 ENHRY, CDR2 SYGVKD. Trimming shortened V by 3 bases and J by 5 bases, and 4 bases separated the two germline ends. The CDR3 consists of 11 residues. TCRdb processed the RACE reads anew with MiXCR; each CDR3 protein has one entry. Of 80,000 to 100,000 distinct CDR3 sequences in the sample, approximately 10% were seen once. The chain carries TRBV10-3 and TRBJ2-5; D call uncertain. This receptor was obtained from a woman aged 25 to 39 with alopecia areata. Some clones in this sample may be carry-over from other donors' samples. Sequencing was performed on whole blood, taken in connection with sensitization to the hapten diphenylcyclopropenone (DPC). The CDR3 coding sequence is TGTGCCATCAGTGACTTGGAGACCCAGTACTTC. This codes for CAISDLETQYF.